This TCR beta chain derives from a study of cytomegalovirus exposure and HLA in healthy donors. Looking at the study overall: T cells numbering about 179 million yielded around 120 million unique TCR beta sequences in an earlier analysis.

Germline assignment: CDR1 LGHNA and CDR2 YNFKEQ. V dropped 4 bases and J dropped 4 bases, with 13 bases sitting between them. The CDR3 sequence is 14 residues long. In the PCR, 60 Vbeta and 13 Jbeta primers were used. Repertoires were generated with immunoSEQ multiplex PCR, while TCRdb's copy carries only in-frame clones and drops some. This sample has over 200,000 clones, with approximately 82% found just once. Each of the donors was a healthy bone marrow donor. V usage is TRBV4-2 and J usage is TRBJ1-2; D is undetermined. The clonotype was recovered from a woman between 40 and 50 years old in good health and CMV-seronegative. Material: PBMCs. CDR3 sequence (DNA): TGTGCCAGCAGCCTAGAGGCCCCTGGCTATGGCTACACCTTC. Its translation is CASSLEAPGYGYTF.